This TCR beta chain was retrieved from a study of T cell clones after liver transplantation. As concerns this clone: Its antigen remains unidentified.

General study findings and limits: Low donor cell numbers restricted donor-reactive repertoire measurement in a couple of subjects.

Trimming took 2 bases from V and 5 from J, leaving 9 bases between them. The germline V gene encodes CDR1 SEHNR and CDR2 FQNEAQ (reference sequence). The CDR3 length is 13 residues. Generated by immunoSEQ multiplex PCR, the TCRdb table keeps only in-frame clones and is missing some. The data contain about 80,000 clones, around four fifths of them seen just once; the ten biggest clones take up 0.4% to 0.6%. The source was CD4+ T cells from blood, collected almost 47 months after liver transplant. The chain has TRBV7-9 and TRBJ1-1; D is undetermined. This TCR was recovered from a human patient who received a liver transplant. These T cells may partly come from the graft donor. Here the CDR3 DNA reads TGTGCCAGCAGCTTACGAGAGCGGACTGAAGCTTTCTTT. Its translation: CASSLRERTEAFF.